The next 5 T cell receptor beta chains were all read from a single sample in a study of T-cell reconstitution after alpha-beta-depleted transplantation in children. A library of TCRbeta sequences, prepared with unique molecular identifiers, was generated. One entry per CDR3 protein results from TCRdb running MiXCR on the PCR reads. The sample yields roughly 790,000 distinct CDR3 sequences, about 15% seen once. The sample was PBMCs, mostly from graft donor cells, taken 360 days after TCRalphabeta/CD19-depleted stem cell transplant. These receptors came from a male patient between 10 and 17 years old who had a stem cell transplant for acute lymphoblastic leukemia, so the T cells may come from the graft donor.

This clonotype has a handful of counts. V and J are TRBV3-1 and TRBJ2-7; the match to TRBD2 covers 14 bases. Germline V gives CDR1 LGHDT, CDR2 YNNKEL (reference sequence). The junction had 16 bases not matched to a gene; V was cut back by 4 bases and J by 5 bases. This CDR3 contains 19 residues. The DNA of the CDR3 is TGTGCCAGCAGCCTCCTAGGGGGTCGACTAGCGGGAGGGCCCCACGAGCAGTACTTC. It translates to CASSLLGGRLAGGPHEQYF.

This clonotype has just a few counts. The V and J genes are TRBV6-5 and TRBJ2-2; D is perhaps TRBD2 (7 bases). V lost 4 bases and J 3 bases, leaving 18 bases between the germline ends. CDR3 length: 17 amino acids. Germline-derived CDR1 and CDR2 are MNHEY and SVGAGI. CDR3 nucleotide sequence: TGTGCCAGCAGTTTAGGGGGGGGAGGGAGGCACACCGGGGAGCTGTTTTTT. Its translation: CASSLGGGGRHTGELFF.

This clonotype was counted at least ten times. The genes are TRBV20-1 and TRBJ2-5, with D possibly matching TRBD1 (5 bases). Germline lookup yields CDR1 DFQATT and CDR2 SNEGSKA (reference sequence). This CDR3 region has 14 residues. V lost 0 bases, J lost 3 bases, and 11 bases lay in between. CDR3 protein: CSARELDSKETQYF. CDR3 sequence (DNA): TGCAGTGCTAGAGAACTTGACAGTAAAGAGACCCAGTACTTC.

This clonotype was seen a handful of times. This rearrangement joins TRBV6-2 or TRBV6-3 to TRBJ1-5, with D tentatively TRBD1 (5 bases). V was cut by 3 bases and J by 7 bases, with 10 bases left in between. Germline V gene data show CDR1 as MNHEY and CDR2 as SVGEGT. This CDR3 is built from 13 residues. This CDR3 reads CASSYQEGQPQHF. The CDR3 DNA reads as TGTGCCAGCAGTTATCAGGAGGGGCAGCCCCAGCATTTT.

The V and J genes are TRBV20-1 and TRBJ2-7; TRBD2 matches 11 bases. Trimming removed 4 bases from V and 4 bases from J; junction bases left unmatched: 6. The CDR3 has 14 amino acids. Germline assignment: CDR1 DFQATT and CDR2 SNEGSKA (reference sequence). CDR3: CSAKLAGALYEQYF. The CDR3 coding sequence is TGCAGTGCTAAACTAGCGGGAGCGCTTTACGAGCAGTACTTC.